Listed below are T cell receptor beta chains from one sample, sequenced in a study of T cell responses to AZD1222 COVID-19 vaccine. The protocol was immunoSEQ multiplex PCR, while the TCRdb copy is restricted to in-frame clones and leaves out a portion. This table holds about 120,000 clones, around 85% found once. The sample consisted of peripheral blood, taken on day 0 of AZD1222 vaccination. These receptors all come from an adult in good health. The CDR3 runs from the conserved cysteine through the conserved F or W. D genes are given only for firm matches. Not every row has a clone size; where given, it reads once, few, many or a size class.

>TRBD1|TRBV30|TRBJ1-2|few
TGTGCCTGGAACGCGGGACAGGGGATCAACTATGGCTACACCTTC
CAWNAGQGINYGYTF
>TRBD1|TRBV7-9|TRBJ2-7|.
TGTGCCAGCAGCTTACTAGGACAGGGTAGTAGGTACGAGCAGTACTTC
CASSLLGQGSRYEQYF
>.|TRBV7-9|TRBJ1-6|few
TGTGCCAGCAGCTTAACGGGAAATTCACCCCTCCACTTT
CASSLTGNSPLHF
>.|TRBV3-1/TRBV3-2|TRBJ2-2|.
TGTGCCAGCAGCCACAGTAACGCGCCAAACACCGGGGAGCTGTTTTTT
CASSHSNAPNTGELFF
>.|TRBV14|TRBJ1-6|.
TGTGCCAGCAGCCAAGGGACAGCAAATCCGACCCATCATTCACCCCTCCACTTT
CASSQGTANPTHHSPLHF
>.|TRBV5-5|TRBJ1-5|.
TGTGCCAGCAGCTTTGAGGGGGGCCGCTTTCAGCCCCAGCATTTT
CASSFEGGRFQPQHF
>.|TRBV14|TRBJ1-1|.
TGTGCCAGCAGCCATGGCAGGCTTACGGAGGCTTTCTTT
CASSHGRLTEAFF
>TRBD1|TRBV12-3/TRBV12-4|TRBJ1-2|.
TGTGCCAGCAGTCGGGACAGCCGTCGTGGCTACACCTTC
CASSRDSRRGYTF
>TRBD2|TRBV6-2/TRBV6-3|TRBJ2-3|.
TGTGCCAGCACCCCGGGACTAGCGGGAGTGAGGCAGTATTTT
CASTPGLAGVRQYF
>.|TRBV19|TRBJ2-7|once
TGTGCCAGTAGTACCCCAGCACATCTATCCTACGAGCAGTACTTC
CASSTPAHLSYEQYF
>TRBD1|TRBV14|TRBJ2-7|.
TGTGCCAGCAGCCTCTCCATCGACAGGGCGAGCTCCTACGAGCAGTACTTC
CASSLSIDRASSYEQYF
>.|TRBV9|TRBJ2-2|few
TGTGCCAGCAGCGTAGAGTTCGGGGAGCTGTTTTTT
CASSVEFGELFF
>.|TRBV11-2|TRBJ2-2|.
TGTGCCAGCAGCTTAGTGGTGGTAAACACCGGGGAGCTGTTTTTT
CASSLVVVNTGELFF
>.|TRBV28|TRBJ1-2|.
TGTGCCAGCAGTTTACAGGACGGCGGCTACACCTTC
CASSLQDGGYTF
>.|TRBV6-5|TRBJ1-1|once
TGTGCCAGCAGTTACTCCGTCATGAACACTGAAGCTTTCTTT
CASSYSVMNTEAFF
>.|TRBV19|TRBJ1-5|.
TGTGCCAGTGCGGGGAGACAGCTTCCCAATCAGCCCCAGCATTTT
CASAGRQLPNQPQHF
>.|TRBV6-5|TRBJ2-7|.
TGTGCCAGCAGTCACTCGAGCGGACCCTACGAGCAGTACTTC
CASSHSSGPYEQYF
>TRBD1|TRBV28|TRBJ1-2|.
TGTGCCAGCAGTTCGGGCGGGACAGGGGCGACCAACTATGGCTACACCTTC
CASSSGGTGATNYGYTF
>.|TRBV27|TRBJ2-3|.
TGTGCCAGCAGCCGGACCCGGGACCCCACAGATACGCAGTATTTT
CASSRTRDPTDTQYF
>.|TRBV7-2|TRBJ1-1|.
TGTGCCAGCAGCCTCTCTGGAGGGAACACTGAAGCTTTCTTT
CASSLSGGNTEAFF
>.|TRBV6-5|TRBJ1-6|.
TGTGCCAGCAGCCCCGGGCAGCATAATTCACCCCTCCACTTT
CASSPGQHNSPLHF
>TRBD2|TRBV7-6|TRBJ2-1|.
TGTGCCAGCAGCGACCCTACTAGCGGGAGAGGGGATGAGCAGTTCTTC
CASSDPTSGRGDEQFF
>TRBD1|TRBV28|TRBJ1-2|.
TGTGCCAGCAGTTTAGAGTGGGACAGGGACGGCTACACCTTC
CASSLEWDRDGYTF
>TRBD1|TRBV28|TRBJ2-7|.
TGTGCCAGCAGTCCCACGGGACAGCGGTACGAGCAGTACTTC
CASSPTGQRYEQYF
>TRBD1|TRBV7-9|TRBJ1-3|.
TGTGCCAGCAGCTTCAAGGGGGCAGTCGGAAACACCATATATTTT
CASSFKGAVGNTIYF
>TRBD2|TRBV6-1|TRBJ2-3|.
TGTGCCAGCAGTGATTCGACTAGCGCAAAAACTTTT
CASSDSTSAKTF
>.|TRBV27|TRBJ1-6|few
TGTGCCAGCAGTCCGCGACAACACTATAATTCACCCCTCCACTTT
CASSPRQHYNSPLHF
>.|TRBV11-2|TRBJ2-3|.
TGTGCCAGCAGCAACCAGAGACAGAGAACAGATACGCAGTATTTT
CASSNQRQRTDTQYF
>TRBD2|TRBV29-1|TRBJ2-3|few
TGCAGCGTTGCTAGCGGGGCCACAGATACGCAGTATTTT
CSVASGATDTQYF
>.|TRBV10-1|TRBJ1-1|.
TGCGCCAGCCTTGGAAGGGGATCGGACACTGAAGCTTTCTTT
CASLGRGSDTEAFF
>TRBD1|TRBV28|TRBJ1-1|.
TGTGCCAGCAGTACCCAGGGAGGGGGCCGCCGAGCTTTCTTT
CASSTQGGGRRAFF
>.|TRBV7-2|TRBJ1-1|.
TGTGCCAGCAGCTTAGCAGGTGGGATGAACACTGAAGCTTTCTTT
CASSLAGGMNTEAFF
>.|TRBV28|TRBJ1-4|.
TGTGCCAGCGAGGGGGATAATGAAAAACTGTTTTTT
CASEGDNEKLFF
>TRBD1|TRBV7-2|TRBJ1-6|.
TGTGCCAGCAGCCCAGATGGGACAGGGGGGTTACCCCTCCACTTT
CASSPDGTGGLPLHF
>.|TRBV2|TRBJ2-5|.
TGTGCCAGCAGTGGCCGGGAGACCCAGTACTTC
CASSGRETQYF
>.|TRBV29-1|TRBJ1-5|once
TGCAGCGCCGCGACAGATAGCAATCAGCCCCAGCATTTT
CSAATDSNQPQHF
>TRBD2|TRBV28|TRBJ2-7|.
TGTGCCAGCAGAAGCGGGGGGGCCTCCTACGAGCAGTACTTC
CASRSGGASYEQYF
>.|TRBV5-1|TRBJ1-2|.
TGCGCCAGCAGCTTGGTAGGGGGACTCGGCTACACCTTC
CASSLVGGLGYTF
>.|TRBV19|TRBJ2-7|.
TGTGCCAGTAGCGGCCTTAGCGCAGGGAGCTACGAGCAGTACTTC
CASSGLSAGSYEQYF
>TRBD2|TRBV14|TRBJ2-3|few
TGTGCCAGCAGCCCCGTTGCAGGTAGCGGGAGCCGAAAAGATACGCAGTATTTT
CASSPVAGSGSRKDTQYF
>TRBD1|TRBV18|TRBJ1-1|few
TGTGCCAGCTCACCTGAGGGGGCTGACACTGAAGCTTTCTTT
CASSPEGADTEAFF
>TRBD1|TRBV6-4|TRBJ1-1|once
TGTGCCAGCAGCGCGGACAGGGCGGGCACTGAAGCTTTCTTT
CASSADRAGTEAFF
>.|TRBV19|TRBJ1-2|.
TGTGCCACCGGACAGTTTTTGGATGGCTACACCTTC
CATGQFLDGYTF
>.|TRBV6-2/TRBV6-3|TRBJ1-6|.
TGTGCCAGCAGTTACTCGAGCCAGGGCTATTCACCCCTCCACTTT
CASSYSSQGYSPLHF
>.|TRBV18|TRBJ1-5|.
TGTGCCAGCTCACCACCGGACACACCGGGGAATCGGCCCCAGCATTTT
CASSPPDTPGNRPQHF
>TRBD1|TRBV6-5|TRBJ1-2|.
TGTGCCAGCATTAAAACCGGGACAGGGGATGGCTACACCTTC
CASIKTGTGDGYTF
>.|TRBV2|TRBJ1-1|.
TGTGCCAGCAGTGAACAAGGGGTGAACACTGAAGCTTTCTTT
CASSEQGVNTEAFF
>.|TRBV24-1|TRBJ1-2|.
TGTGCCACCAGTGGCGGCTCACCTTATGGCTACACCTTC
CATSGGSPYGYTF
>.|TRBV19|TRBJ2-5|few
TGTGCCAGTACCCCCAGGGGCAGGGGTGAGACCCAGTACTTC
CASTPRGRGETQYF
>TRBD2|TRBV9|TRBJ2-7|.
TGTGCCAGCAGCGCCGGGACTAGCGGGAGGGCCAGATTCTACGAGCAGTACTTC
CASSAGTSGRARFYEQYF
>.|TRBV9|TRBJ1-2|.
TGTGCCAGCAGCGCAGCCCGGGACGGACACTATGGCTACACCTTC
CASSAARDGHYGYTF
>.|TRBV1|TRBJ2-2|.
TGCACCAGCAGCCAAGAAGGGCGGGGGGAAAACGGGGAGCTGTTTTTT
CTSSQEGRGENGELFF